These 17 T cell receptor beta chains came from one sample sequenced in a study of cytomegalovirus exposure and HLA in healthy donors. The PCR contained 60 Vbeta and 13 Jbeta primers. Sequencing was performed with immunoSEQ multiplex PCR; in TCRdb, only in-frame clones are kept and a portion is missing. The sample shows over 95,000 clones, around three quarters of them seen only once. The specimen was PBMCs. The source is a man aged 40-55 years in good health and CMV-seropositive.

CDR3 sequence: CASSPGSRTDNYEQYF. DNA for the CDR3: TGTGCCAGCAGCCCCGGAAGTAGGACAGATAACTACGAGCAGTACTTC. The chain has TRBV27 and TRBJ2-7, with D tentatively TRBD1 (6 bases). The CDR3 length is 16 residues. Germline CDR1 and CDR2: MNHEY and SMNVEV (reference sequence). V lost 6 bases to trimming and J lost 3 bases, with 21 bases between them.

V gene TRBV2 combines with J gene TRBJ1-5; possibly TRBD1 for D (6 bases). Germline V gives CDR1 SNHLY, CDR2 FYNNEI. Deletions cut 6 bases from V and 5 bases from J, with 20 bases between. CDR3 size: 16 residues. The CDR3 bases are TGTGCCAGCAGAGGGGGACCCCGGGTCAGGGATCAGCCCCAGCATTTT. Protein sequence: CASRGGPRVRDQPQHF.

The V call is TRBV6-6, the J call TRBJ1-6; D unresolved. This CDR3 is built from 13 residues. Trimming took 8 bases from V and 8 from J, leaving 13 bases between them. Germline CDR1 MNHNY, CDR2 SVGAGI (reference sequence). This chain's CDR3 is CASVYSNHSPLHF. The DNA of the CDR3 is TGTGCCAGCGTCTACAGTAACCATTCACCCCTCCACTTT.

The chain recombines TRBV4-1 with TRBJ2-5; weak D call: TRBD2 (5 bases). The J call may be faulty, since TRBJ2-7 better matches the DNA end. This CDR3 is 15 amino acids long. In germline, CDR1 is MGHRA, CDR2 YSYEKL. The CDR3: CASSQADGNPYEQYF. The CDR3 DNA reads as TGCGCCAGCAGCCAGGCGGACGGGAACCCTTACGAGCAGTACTTC.

CDR3 nucleotide sequence: TGTGCCAGCAATTGGGCCAGGAACTACGAGCAGTACTTC. It is translated as CASNWARNYEQYF. The rearrangement joins TRBV5-8 to TRBJ2-7; no reliable D call. Germline V gene sequence: CDR1 SGHTS, CDR2 YDEGEE. CDR3 length equals 13 residues. Trimming stripped 6 bases from V and 3 bases from J, with 13 bases between.

About this clone itself: The same CDR3 also results from other DNA sequences found in this sample. This chain uses TRBV7-6 with TRBJ2-7; TRBD1 aligns across 10 bases. Germline CDR1 is SGHVS and CDR2 is FNYEAQ. CDR3 length equals 15 residues. With 4 bases clipped from V and 4 bases from J, the junction kept 7 bases outside the gene matches. CDR3 nucleotides: TGTGCCAGCAGCTATACAGACAGGGGGCAATACGAGCAGTACTTC. This codes for CASSYTDRGQYEQYF.

The chain couples TRBV5-4 to TRBJ2-5, with TRBD1 matching 9 bases. V gave up 4 bases and J gave up 5 bases; unmatched junction bases: 6. This CDR3 region has 14 residues. The germline CDR1 and CDR2 sequences are SGHNT and YYREEE (reference sequence). The CDR3 sequence is CASSTGQGQETQYF. CDR3 DNA sequence: TGTGCCAGCAGCACGGGACAGGGACAGGAGACCCAGTACTTC.

In DNA form, the CDR3 reads TGTGCCAGCAGCTTGCCGGGGACAGGGGAGATTCGCGAGCAGTACTTC. Protein: CASSLPGTGEIREQYF. The genes are TRBV5-6 and TRBJ2-7; 10 bases are shared with TRBD1. Losses at the gene ends were 1 base for V and 6 bases for J; bases not matched to a gene: 10. Germline lookup yields CDR1 SGHDT and CDR2 YYEEEE. The CDR3 is 16 residues long.

The chain uses TRBV7-2 and TRBJ2-5; 10 positions agree with TRBD2. The V gene end was trimmed by 5 bases and the J gene end by 5 bases; junction bases not matched to a gene: 14. Germline CDR1 SGHTA, CDR2 FQGNSA. The CDR3 contains 17 residues. The CDR3: CASSPGESGGGGETQYF. The CDR3 nucleotides read TGTGCCAGCAGCCCTGGGGAAAGCGGGGGGGGAGGGGAGACCCAGTACTTC. The whole variable domain, remainder taken from reference TRBV7-2 and TRBJ2-5, is GAGVSQSPSNKVTEKGKDVELRCDPISGHTALYWYRQSLGQGLEFLIYFQGNSAPDKSGLPSDRFSAERTGGSVSTLTIQRTQQEDSAVYLCASSPGESGGGGETQYFGPGTRLLVL.

The chain employs TRBV6-5 and TRBJ1-2; D may be TRBD1 (6 bases). V was trimmed by 5 bases and J by 0 bases, leaving 10 bases between them. Germline lookup yields CDR1 MNHEY and CDR2 SVGAGI. CDR3 length equals 14 residues. As DNA, the CDR3 is TGTGCCAGCAGTACCGGGACACCTAACTATGGCTACACCTTC. As protein: CASSTGTPNYGYTF.

The chain employs TRBV5-8 and TRBJ2-7; D perhaps matches TRBD2 (6 bases). Looked up from germline, CDR1 is SGHTS and CDR2 is YDEGEE. The CDR3 is 14 amino acids. Trimming cost V 0 bases and J 10 bases, with 17 bases left between them. CDR3 DNA: TGTGCCAGCAGCTTGGAAAAAATGGCGGGGATACAGTACTTC. It is translated as CASSLEKMAGIQYF.

The chain is built from TRBV7-2 and TRBJ1-2; D unresolved. Germline assignment: CDR1 SGHTA and CDR2 FQGNSA. CDR3 length: 13 residues. Trimming removed 6 bases from V and 5 bases from J, with 13 bases in between. CDR3 nucleotides: TGTGCCAGCAGGTCGCTGGAGAATTATGGCTACACCTTC. This codes for CASRSLENYGYTF.

This chain joins TRBV7-3 and TRBJ2-3; a weak D match, TRBD1 (5 bases). Germline V gene data show CDR1 as SGHTA and CDR2 as FQGTGA. This CDR3 is 17 amino acids long. Trimming stripped 0 bases from V and 0 bases from J, with 13 bases between. CDR3 sequence reads: CASSLTSAGSSTDTQYF. In DNA, the CDR3 is TGTGCCAGCAGCTTAACTTCGGCAGGGTCTAGCACAGATACGCAGTATTTT.

This clone has just a few counts. The V gene is TRBV9, the J gene TRBJ1-6; the D gene is possibly TRBD1 (6 bases). Germline CDR1 and CDR2: SGDLS and YYNGEE. CDR3 length: 13 residues. Trimming shortened V by 1 base and J by 7 bases, and 6 bases separated the two germline ends. CDR3 in amino acids: CASSVQGNSPLHF. The CDR3 DNA is TGTGCCAGCAGCGTACAGGGGAATTCACCCCTCCACTTT.

The table lists this clone with a few counts. The chain employs TRBV14 and TRBJ2-3, with 10 bases matching TRBD1. Trimming cost V 4 bases and J 4 bases; bases outside gene matches: 8. The CDR3 contains 16 residues. Germline CDR1 SGHDN, CDR2 FVKESK. CDR3 region: CASSPRQGAVPDTQYF. CDR3 bases: TGTGCCAGCAGCCCGAGACAGGGGGCTGTCCCAGATACGCAGTATTTT.

This rearrangement joins TRBV9 to TRBJ2-3; D is unclear. With 0 bases removed from V and 2 bases from J, the gap between germline ends came to 7 bases. CDR1 is SGDLS and CDR2 is YYNGEE in the germline V gene. This CDR3 is built from 14 residues. In DNA, the CDR3 is TGTGCCAGCAGCGTAGAAGCCATCACAGATACGCAGTATTTT. Protein sequence: CASSVEAITDTQYF.

The chain has TRBV10-3 and TRBJ2-4, with D perhaps matching TRBD1 (6 bases). The CDR3 is 17 residues long. V was trimmed by 5 bases and J by 0 bases, leaving 17 bases between them. In germline, CDR1 is ENHRY, CDR2 SYGVKD. The CDR3 DNA is TGTGCCATCAGTCCACTCCGCCAGGGGCAAGCCAAAAACATTCAGTACTTC. Translated: CAISPLRQGQAKNIQYF.